The 28 T cell receptor beta chains below all came from one sample that was sequenced in a study of CD8+CD57+ T cells in acquired aplastic anemia. CDR3 and TCR beta VDJ profiling relied on genomic DNA as the template. TCRdb re-analysed the reads in MiXCR, keeping a single row per CDR3 protein. The table has approximately 250,000 distinct CDR3 sequences, approximately 82% seen once. Flow cytometry had shown expanded CD8+CD57+ cells in the patients chosen for sequencing. The sequencing input was sorted CD4+, CD8+, or CD8+CD57+ T cells (not recorded which) from PBMCs. The receptors stem from a human donor with aplastic anemia.

Concerning this clonotype: The CDR3 ends on some other residue instead of the conserved phenylalanine or tryptophan, so this is likely a read error. The limits of the CDR3 on the DNA are not certain, so only TCRdb's listed CDR3 is given. The chain uses TRBV7-8 and TRBJ1-2. The CDR3 contains 13 residues when both ends are counted. Germline CDR1 and CDR2: SGHVS and FQNEAQ. The CDR3 loop reads CASSLGRGPGYPY.

The chain joins TRBV7-8 to TRBJ2-5, with D perhaps TRBD1 or TRBD2 (5 bases each). Trimming took off 3 bases at V and 5 bases at J, with 16 bases between the two ends. Per germline, CDR1 SGHVS and CDR2 FQNEAQ. CDR3 length: 15 residues. CDR3 sequence (DNA): TGTGCCAGCAGCTTTTGGGACGAGCCAAGGGAGACCCAGTACTTC. Translating gives CASSFWDEPRETQYF.

The chain carries TRBV7-6 and TRBJ2-7; weak D call: TRBD1 (7 bases). Trimming shortened V by 4 bases and J by 4 bases, and 14 bases separated the two germline ends. The CDR3 has 14 amino acids. CDR1 and CDR2 (germline): SGHVS, FNYEAQ. DNA of the CDR3: TGTGCCAGCAGCTACGTGCAGGGGGGTTACGAGCAGTACTTC. Its protein product is CASSYVQGGYEQYF.

A word on this clonotype: The junction does not match germline at one end; this may be a read error. The rearrangement uses TRBV7-2 and TRBJ2-3; D gene uncertain. The CDR3 loop spans 13 amino acids. The germline CDR1 and CDR2 sequences are SGHTA and FQGNSA. CDR3 DNA sequence: TGTGCCAGCAGCGTAGCTGTAGGAGATACGACGTATTTT. Translation: CASSVAVGDTTYF.

The rearrangement uses TRBV19 and TRBJ2-3; D gene unclear. The CDR3 extends over 12 amino acids. V lost 5 bases to trimming and J lost 2 bases, with 5 bases between them. Germline lookup yields CDR1 LNHDA and CDR2 SQIVND (reference sequence). In nucleotides, the CDR3 is TGTGCCAGTAGTCCAAACACAGATACGCAGTATTTT. As protein: CASSPNTDTQYF. Full variable domain (remainder filled in from reference TRBV19 and TRBJ2-3): DGGITQSPKYLFRKEGQNVTLSCEQNLNHDAMYWYRQDPGQGLRLIYYSQIVNDFQKGDIAEGYSVSREKKESFPLTVTSAQKNPTAFYLCASSPNTDTQYFGPGTRLTVL.

This clonotype was counted a single time. It is likely a read error, because the conserved phenylalanine at the end of the CDR3 is missing. The DNA is left out, because the CDR3 cannot be placed on it with certainty; the CDR3 is given as TCRdb lists it. This chain links TRBV7-9 with TRBJ1-2; TRBD1, the table's D call, lacks a check against the DNA. The CDR3 spans 13 amino acids, including both terminal residues. The germline V gene encodes CDR1 SEHNR and CDR2 FQNEAQ (reference sequence). The CDR3 is CASSLLTGLSYEQ.

Concerning this clonotype: The CDR3 carries no conserved terminal phenylalanine or tryptophan, so it likely arises from a read error. The DNA is left out, because the CDR3 cannot be placed on it with certainty; the CDR3 is given as TCRdb lists it. The V gene is TRBV7-2, the J gene TRBJ2-3; the D call TRBD1 from the table was never checked on the DNA. Both ends counted, the CDR3 spans 13 residues. Germline values: CDR1 SGHTA, CDR2 FQGNSA. This chain's CDR3 is CASSVDPDGTAFS.

The rearrangement links TRBV2 to TRBJ2-7; D assignment may be TRBD1 or TRBD2 (6 bases each). The germline gives CDR1 SNHLY, CDR2 FYNNEI. The CDR3 totals 17 residues. The CDR3 loop is CASGHGGPDTQYFEQYV. CDR3 bases: TGTGCCAGCGGCCACGGGGGCCCGGATACGCAGTATTTCGAGCAATACGTC.

The chain recombines TRBV7-9 with TRBJ1-2, with D tentatively TRBD1 (5 bases). Germline V CDR1 and CDR2: SEHNR, FQNEAQ (reference sequence). Trimming took off 4 bases at V and 11 bases at J, with 23 bases between the two ends. This CDR3 has 15 residues. The DNA for the CDR3 is TGTGCCAGCAGCTCGACGGGGGTGGACGAGTCTGAGTACACCTTC. Residues: CASSSTGVDESEYTF.

This clonotype showed up just a few times. Given a much more abundant clone one base away, this may be a read error. The limits of the CDR3 on the DNA are not certain, so only TCRdb's listed CDR3 is given. The chain has TRBV9 and TRBJ2-3. Counting both end residues, the CDR3 totals 13 amino acids. Germline CDR1 is SGDLS and CDR2 is YYNGEE. CDR3 protein: CASGVGSDTQYFF.

Concerning this clonotype itself: Because the CDR3 is missing its conserved closing phenylalanine or tryptophan, this is likely a read error. The DNA is omitted, as the CDR3 cannot be located on it reliably, and the CDR3 follows TCRdb's listing. The chain recombines TRBV2 with TRBJ2-3; the table's TRBD1 call for D was not verified on the DNA. Germline values: CDR1 SNHLY, CDR2 FYNNEI. Counting both end residues, the CDR3 totals 13 amino acids. The CDR3 sequence: CASTPGYEQYVWP.

This clonotype was seen only once. This chain uses TRBV19 with TRBJ1-1, with D perhaps TRBD1 (6 bases). The germline CDR1 and CDR2 sequences are LNHDA and SQIVND (reference sequence). Trimming removed 3 bases at V and 3 bases at J, with 8 bases between. The CDR3 contains 13 residues. The CDR3 reads CASSITGHTEAFF. The CDR3 DNA is TGTGCCAGTAGTATCACAGGGCACACTGAAGCTTTCTTT.

This clonotype came up once. One end of the junction does not line up with germline, which may come from a read error. The CDR3 nucleotides are TGTGCCAGCGGCTTAGCTGGGAGCATCCAGTCCTTC. Translated: CASGLAGSIQSF. The chain joins TRBV7-9 to TRBJ2-4, with a possible D match to TRBD2 (5 bases). CDR1 is SEHNR and CDR2 is FQNEAQ in the germline V gene (reference sequence). The CDR3 runs 12 residues.

This chain joins TRBV11-3 and TRBJ1-2, with a weak D call TRBD1 (5 bases). V was trimmed by 5 bases and J by 5 bases, leaving 9 bases between them. Germline assignment: CDR1 SGHNT and CDR2 YENEEA. CDR3 size: 12 residues. CDR3 sequence: CASSDGGYGYTF. In DNA form, the CDR3 reads TGTGCCAGCAGCGATGGGGGGTATGGCTACACCTTC.

This clonotype appeared once. The chain joins TRBV14 to TRBJ2-5; D might be TRBD2 (6 bases). Germline V gene data show CDR1 as SGHDN and CDR2 as FVKESK. V was cut by 0 bases and J by 1 base, with 9 bases left in between. This CDR3 has 15 residues. The CDR3 reads CASSQDNGGQETQYF. DNA of the CDR3: TGTGCCAGCAGCCAAGATAACGGGGGCCAAGAGACCCAGTACTTC.

The rearrangement joins TRBV4-1 to TRBJ1-1; D gene uncertain. Trimming left V 0 bases short and J 4 bases short, with 9 bases between. Looked up from germline, CDR1 is MGHRA and CDR2 is YSYEKL. CDR3 size: 14 residues. CDR3 coding DNA: TGCGCCAGCAGCCAAGATTACGGCCGCACTGAAGCTTTCTTT. Its protein is CASSQDYGRTEAFF.

The gene calls are TRBV10-3 and TRBJ2-3; 10 bases match TRBD2. The V segment lost 4 bases and the J segment 1 base; nucleotides outside the gene matches: 8. Per germline, CDR1 ENHRY and CDR2 SYGVKD. The CDR3 totals 17 residues. The CDR3 protein is CAISGTGGTSGTDTQYF. The CDR3 DNA reads as TGTGCCATCAGTGGAACAGGGGGGACTAGCGGCACAGATACGCAGTATTTT.

The chain joins TRBV7-8 to TRBJ2-3; possibly TRBD2 for D (7 bases). There are 16 residues in the CDR3. CDR1 is SGHVS and CDR2 is FQNEAQ in the germline V gene. The ends were cut back, 5 bases at V and 2 bases at J, with 17 bases in the middle. CDR3 nucleotide sequence: TGTGCCAGCAGCCTCGTGGGGGGGCCCCACACAGATACGCAGTATTTT. Residues: CASSLVGGPHTDTQYF. Full variable domain (remainder filled in from reference TRBV7-8 and TRBJ2-3): GAGVSQSPRYKVAKRGQDVALRCDPISGHVSLFWYQQALGQGPEFLTYFQNEAQLDKSGLPSDRFFAERPEGSVSTLKIQRTQQEDSAVYLCASSLVGGPHTDTQYFGPGTRLTVL.

This clonotype showed up just a few times. The rearrangement uses TRBV5-6 and TRBJ2-7, with TRBD2 matching 7 bases. The germline gives CDR1 SGHDT, CDR2 YYEEEE. The CDR3 is 14 amino acids. The J segment lost 2 bases and the V segment lost 0 bases, leaving 2 bases of the junction unmatched. In nucleotides, the CDR3 is TGTGCCAGCAGCTTGGGGGAGGGGACCTACGAGCAGTACTTC. It encodes CASSLGEGTYEQYF.

The chain is built from TRBV4-1 and TRBJ1-6; 9 bases line up with TRBD1. The CDR3 extends over 13 amino acids. CDR1 is MGHRA, CDR2 YSYEKL, per germline. CDR3 residues: CTGRTGEYSPLHF. The CDR3 nucleotides read TGCACCGGCAGGACAGGGGAATATTCACCCCTCCACTTT.

This clonotype appeared once. This CDR3 fails to terminate in the conserved phenylalanine or tryptophan, so it likely reflects a read error. The limits of the CDR3 on the DNA are not certain, so only TCRdb's listed CDR3 is given. The CDR3 is CASGDGGTDMQYFGPG. This chain connects TRBV2 to TRBJ1-2; the table's D call TRBD1 went unverified against the DNA. The CDR3 numbers 16 amino acids, ends counted. Germline V gene lookup returns CDR1 SNHLY and CDR2 FYNNEI.

The chain has TRBV7-8 and TRBJ1-1; D may be TRBD1 (5 bases). The CDR3 runs to 15 residues. The V end lost 4 bases, the J end lost 13 bases, and 25 bases lay between the germline ends. Germline values: CDR1 SGHVS, CDR2 FQNEAQ. CDR3 nucleotide sequence: TGTGCCAGCAGCTGGGCGGGGGGTCCGGACACGCAGGATTTCTTT. Translation gives CASSWAGGPDTQDFF. Combining the CDR3 with reference TRBV7-8 and TRBJ1-1 gives the whole variable domain GAGVSQSPRYKVAKRGQDVALRCDPISGHVSLFWYQQALGQGPEFLTYFQNEAQLDKSGLPSDRFFAERPEGSVSTLKIQRTQQEDSAVYLCASSWAGGPDTQDFFGQGTRLTVV.

The V and J genes are TRBV7-2 and TRBJ1-6, with 8 bases that match TRBD1. Germline-derived CDR1 and CDR2 are SGHTA and FQGNSA. The CDR3 spans 16 residues. Trimming cost V 1 base and J 12 bases; bases outside gene matches: 11. The CDR3 protein is CASSLGPGGASIPLHF. Written as DNA, the CDR3 is TGTGCCAGCAGCTTAGGTCCAGGGGGCGCGTCTATACCCCTCCACTTT.

This chain connects TRBV7-8 to TRBJ2-7, with 8 bases matching TRBD1. Looked up from germline, CDR1 is SGHVS and CDR2 is FQNEAQ. Trimming removed 4 bases from V and 3 bases from J; junction bases left unmatched: 8. The CDR3 is 15 residues long. The CDR3 is CASSSGTGTFYEQYF. CDR3 nucleotides: TGTGCCAGCAGCTCCGGGACAGGAACCTTCTACGAGCAGTACTTC. Supplemented by reference TRBV7-8 and TRBJ2-7, the full variable domain reads GAGVSQSPRYKVAKRGQDVALRCDPISGHVSLFWYQQALGQGPEFLTYFQNEAQLDKSGLPSDRFFAERPEGSVSTLKIQRTQQEDSAVYLCASSSGTGTFYEQYFGPGTRLTVT.

The chain carries TRBV11-3 and TRBJ2-5; D assignment may be TRBD1 or TRBD2 (5 bases each). With 1 base removed from V and 1 base from J, the gap between germline ends came to 13 bases. Germline lookup yields CDR1 SGHNT and CDR2 YENEEA. The CDR3 covers 16 residues. This CDR3 reads CASSLGDRGRQETQYF. The CDR3 bases are TGTGCCAGCAGCTTAGGGGACCGAGGCCGCCAAGAGACCCAGTACTTC.

This sequence joins TRBV2 and TRBJ1-2; unclear D gene. The CDR3 runs 16 residues. Trimming left V 8 bases short and J 9 bases short, with 28 bases between. Germline-derived CDR1 and CDR2 are SNHLY and FYNNEI. CDR3: CASGLGRADTQYCYTF. The CDR3 coding sequence is TGTGCCAGCGGGTTGGGGAGGGCCGATACGCAGTATTGCTACACCTTC.

The chain recombines TRBV7-2 with TRBJ2-1, with D possibly matching TRBD2 (5 bases). Germline assignment: CDR1 SGHTA and CDR2 FQGNSA. Trimming removed 5 bases from V and 13 bases from J, with 27 bases in between. The CDR3 length is 16 residues. CDR3 DNA sequence: TGTGCCAGCAGCCATAAAGGCGCGGAGGAGCAGTACGTCCAGTTCTTC. Translating gives CASSHKGAEEQYVQFF.

The V call is TRBV7-9, the J call TRBJ1-1; maybe TRBD1 (5 bases). The CDR3 extends over 16 amino acids. Germline-derived CDR1 and CDR2 are SEHNR and FQNEAQ (reference sequence). Trimming removed 1 base from V and 7 bases from J, with 19 bases in between. DNA of the CDR3: TGTGCCAGCAGCTTAGACGGGGCGGGATCGACGGATGAAGCTTTCTTT. Translated: CASSLDGAGSTDEAFF. The variable domain in full, completed from reference TRBV7-9 and TRBJ1-1, reads DTGVSQNPRHKITKRGQNVTFRCDPISEHNRLYWYRQTLGQGPEFLTYFQNEAQLEKSRLLSDRFSAERPKGSFSTLEIQRTEQGDSAMYLCASSLDGAGSTDEAFFGQGTRLTVV.